A selection of T cell receptor beta chains follows, all from one sample in a study of identical twins. MiXCR, applied by TCRdb to the 5' RACE reads, yields one record per CDR3 protein. The sample holds about 490,000 distinct CDR3 sequences, 12% to 15% seen once. This sample was shared with a second study, whose subject was yellow fever vaccine responses in identical twins.

The sample was CD4+ T cells sorted from blood. These receptors originate from a woman in her late teens or twenties in good health. Each CDR3 is given with its conserved first and last residue. Fields, in order: J gene, clone size, D gene, V gene, CDR3 DNA, CDR3 protein. The D gene is left open where the match is weak. Clone size is stated in some rows and not others, as once, few, many or a class when expanded.

TRBJ2-2 | few | NA | TRBV10-3 | TGTGCCATCAGTGGGCGGGATAGCACCGGGGAGCTGTTTTTT | CAISGRDSTGELFF
TRBJ2-2 | NA | TRBD1 | TRBV12-3/TRBV12-4 | TGTGCCAGCAGTTTAGGGGGCAGGGGGCCCACCGGGGAGCTGTTTTTT | CASSLGGRGPTGELFF
TRBJ2-3 | few | TRBD2 | TRBV20-1 | TGCAGTGCTAGTCGTTTGACTAGCGGAGCAGATACGCAGTATTTT | CSASRLTSGADTQYF
TRBJ1-2 | few | NA | TRBV29-1 | TGCAGCGTTGTCAACAGCTATGGCTACACCTTC | CSVVNSYGYTF
TRBJ1-5 | NA | NA | TRBV7-2 | TGTGCCAGCAGCTTAATTTTCCTTGATCAGCCCCAGCATTTT | CASSLIFLDQPQHF
TRBJ2-2 | NA | NA | TRBV15 | TGTGCCACCAGCAGAGATACCCTTAACACCGGGGAGCTGTTTTTT | CATSRDTLNTGELFF
TRBJ1-5 | many | NA | TRBV12-3/TRBV12-4 | TGTGCCAGCAGTTTTGGCAGCAATCAGCCCCAGCATTTT | CASSFGSNQPQHF
TRBJ1-5 | many | TRBD1 | TRBV12-3/TRBV12-4 | TGTGCCAGCAGTCCGTCGGACAGGGGACTAAATCAGCCCCAGCATTTT | CASSPSDRGLNQPQHF
TRBJ2-3 | NA | NA | TRBV5-1 | TGCGCCAGCAGCCTACAACAAGATAGCACAGATACGCAGTATTTT | CASSLQQDSTDTQYF
TRBJ2-5 | NA | TRBD2 | TRBV19 | TGTGCCAGTAGCTGGGGGGGTGGAGAGACCCAGTACTTC | CASSWGGGETQYF
TRBJ2-3 | NA | NA | TRBV5-5 | TGTGCCAGCAGCCCCCCCGCTGGGGGTCACGGGGATACGCAGTATTTT | CASSPPAGGHGDTQYF
TRBJ2-2 | NA | NA | TRBV20-1 | TGCAGTGCACCGACAGGTGCCGGGGAGCTGTTTTTT | CSAPTGAGELFF
TRBJ2-1 | few | NA | TRBV27 | TGTGCCAGCAGTCCCCTCTTCCGGGGCGATGAGCAGTTCTTC | CASSPLFRGDEQFF
TRBJ2-1 | NA | NA | TRBV10-3 | TGTGCCATCAGTGAGAAGCGGAAAGACTACAATGAGCAGTTCTTC | CAISEKRKDYNEQFF
TRBJ2-2 | few | NA | TRBV5-6 | TGTGCCAGCAGCATTCAGGGTATTGCCACCGGGGAGCTGTTTTTT | CASSIQGIATGELFF
TRBJ2-7 | few | NA | TRBV7-2 | TGTGCCAGCAAGGAGGCGACCTACGAGCAGTACTTC | CASKEATYEQYF
TRBJ2-3 | NA | TRBD2 | TRBV15 | TGTGCCACCAGCAGACTAGCGGGAGGTGATACGCAGTATTTT | CATSRLAGGDTQYF
TRBJ2-2 | NA | NA | TRBV24-1 | TGTGCCACCAGTGATTCCCGGAAGGCGGGGTACACCGGGGAGCTGTTTTTT | CATSDSRKAGYTGELFF
TRBJ2-1 | NA | TRBD2 | TRBV7-8 | TGTGCCAGCGCCGGCAGTATAGCGGGAGGATATAATGAGCAGTTCTTC | CASAGSIAGGYNEQFF